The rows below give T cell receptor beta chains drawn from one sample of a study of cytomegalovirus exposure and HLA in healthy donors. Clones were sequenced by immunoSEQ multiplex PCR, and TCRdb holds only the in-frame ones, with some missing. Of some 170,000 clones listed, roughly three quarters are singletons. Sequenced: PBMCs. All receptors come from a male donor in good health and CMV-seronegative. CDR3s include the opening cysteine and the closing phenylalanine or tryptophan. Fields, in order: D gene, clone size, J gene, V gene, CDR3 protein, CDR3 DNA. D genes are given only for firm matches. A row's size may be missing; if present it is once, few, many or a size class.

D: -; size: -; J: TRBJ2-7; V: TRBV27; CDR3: CASSLWQTGNEQYF; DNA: TGTGCCAGCAGTTTATGGCAGACGGGGAACGAGCAGTACTTC
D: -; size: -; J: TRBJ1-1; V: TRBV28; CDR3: CASTRLNTEAFF; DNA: TGTGCCAGCACTCGTTTGAACACTGAAGCTTTCTTT
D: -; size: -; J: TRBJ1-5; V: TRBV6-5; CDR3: CASSYGGVGQPQHF; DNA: TGTGCCAGCAGTTACGGCGGGGTTGGGCAGCCCCAGCATTTT
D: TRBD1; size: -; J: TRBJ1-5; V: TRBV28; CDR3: CASSWDRVPRPQHF; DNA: TGTGCCAGCAGTTGGGACAGGGTGCCACGGCCCCAGCATTTT
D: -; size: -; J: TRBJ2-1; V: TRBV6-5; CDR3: CASSYNRGPYNEQFF; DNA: TGTGCCAGCAGTTACAATAGGGGCCCTTACAATGAGCAGTTCTTC
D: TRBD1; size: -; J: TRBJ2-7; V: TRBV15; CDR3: CATSRVDRGTYEQYF; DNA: TGTGCCACCAGCAGAGTCGACAGGGGGACCTACGAGCAGTACTTC
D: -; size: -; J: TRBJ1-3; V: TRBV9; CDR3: CASSTRQNPGNTIYF; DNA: TGTGCCAGCAGCACCCGACAGAATCCTGGAAACACCATATATTTT
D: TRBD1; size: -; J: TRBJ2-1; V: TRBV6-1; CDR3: CASSETPGQGQFF; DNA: TGTGCCAGCAGTGAAACACCGGGACAGGGACAGTTCTTC
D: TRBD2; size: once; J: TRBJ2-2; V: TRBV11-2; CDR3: CASSKQRGENTGELFF; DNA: TGTGCCAGCAGCAAACAGCGGGGGGAGAACACCGGGGAGCTGTTTTTT
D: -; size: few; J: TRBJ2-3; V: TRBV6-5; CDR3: CASSKGLRDTQYF; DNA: TGTGCCAGCAGTAAGGGACTCCGGGATACGCAGTATTTT
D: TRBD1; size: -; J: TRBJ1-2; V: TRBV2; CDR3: CASTQQGAYGYTF; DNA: TGTGCCAGCACCCAACAGGGGGCCTATGGCTACACCTTC
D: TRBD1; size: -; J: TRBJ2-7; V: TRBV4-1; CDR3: CASSLTGTGGYEQYF; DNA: TGCGCCAGCAGCCTAACCGGGACAGGAGGCTACGAGCAGTACTTC
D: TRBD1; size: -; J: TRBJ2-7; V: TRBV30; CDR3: CAWRQGARNEQYF; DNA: TGTGCCTGGAGACAGGGGGCTAGAAACGAGCAGTACTTC
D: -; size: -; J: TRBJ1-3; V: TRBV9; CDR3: CASSVEPTVGNTIYF; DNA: TGTGCCAGCAGCGTAGAACCGACAGTTGGAAACACCATATATTTT
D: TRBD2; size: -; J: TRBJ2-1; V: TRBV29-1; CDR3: CSVASGNRYNEQFF; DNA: TGCAGCGTTGCCAGCGGGAACAGATACAATGAGCAGTTCTTC
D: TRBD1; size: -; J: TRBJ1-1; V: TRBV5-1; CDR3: CASSLAGGSEAFF; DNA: TGCGCCAGCAGCTTAGCAGGGGGCTCTGAAGCTTTCTTT
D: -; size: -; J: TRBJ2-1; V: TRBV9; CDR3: CASSVGQSALADEQFF; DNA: TGTGCCAGCAGCGTAGGTCAGAGCGCTTTGGCCGATGAGCAGTTCTTC
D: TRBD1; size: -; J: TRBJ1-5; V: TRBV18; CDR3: CASSGGQAISNQPQHF; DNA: TGTGCCAGCTCAGGGGGACAGGCGATTAGCAATCAGCCCCAGCATTTT
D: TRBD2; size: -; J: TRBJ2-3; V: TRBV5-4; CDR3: CASSLSGRSTDTQYF; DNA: TGTGCCAGCAGCTTAAGCGGGAGGAGCACAGATACGCAGTATTTT
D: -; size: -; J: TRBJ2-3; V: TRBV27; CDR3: CASSLWTRTSTDTQYF; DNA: TGTGCCAGCAGTTTATGGACTCGCACTAGCACAGATACGCAGTATTTT
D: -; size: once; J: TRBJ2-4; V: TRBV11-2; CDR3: CASSLQRLAKNIQYF; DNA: TGTGCCAGCAGCTTACAGCGGCTAGCCAAAAACATTCAGTACTTC
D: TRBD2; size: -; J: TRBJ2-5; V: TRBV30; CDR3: CAWRPFLAVETQYF; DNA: TGTGCCTGGAGGCCCTTTCTAGCGGTTGAGACCCAGTACTTC
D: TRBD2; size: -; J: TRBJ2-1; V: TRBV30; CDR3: CAWRLAWEQFF; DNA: TGTGCCTGGCGACTAGCGTGGGAGCAGTTCTTC
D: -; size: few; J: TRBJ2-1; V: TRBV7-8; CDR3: CASSLASTGLSGNNEQFF; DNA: TGTGCCAGCAGCTTAGCTTCTACAGGGTTAAGTGGGAACAATGAGCAGTTCTTC
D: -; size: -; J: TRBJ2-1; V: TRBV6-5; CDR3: CASSYEGGGNEQFF; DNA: TGTGCCAGCAGTTACGAAGGGGGGGGCAATGAGCAGTTCTTC
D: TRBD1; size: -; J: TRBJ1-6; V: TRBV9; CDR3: CASSVAGQGNSPLHF; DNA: TGTGCCAGCAGCGTAGCTGGACAGGGGAATTCACCCCTCCACTTT
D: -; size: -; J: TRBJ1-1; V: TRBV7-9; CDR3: CASSFEITEAFF; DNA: TGTGCCAGCAGCTTCGAGATCACTGAAGCTTTCTTT
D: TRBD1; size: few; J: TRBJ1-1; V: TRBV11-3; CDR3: CASSLDGRQGRTEAFF; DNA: TGTGCCAGCAGCTTAGATGGGCGACAGGGGAGGACTGAAGCTTTCTTT
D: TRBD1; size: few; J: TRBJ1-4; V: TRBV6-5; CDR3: CASTSPDRGEKLFF; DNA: TGTGCCAGCACCTCTCCGGACAGGGGAGAAAAACTGTTTTTT
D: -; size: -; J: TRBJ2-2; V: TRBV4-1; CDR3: CASSQGLTGYTGELFF; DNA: TGCGCCAGCAGCCAAGGACTTACTGGTTACACCGGGGAGCTGTTTTTT